What follows are 6 T cell receptor beta chains derived from one specimen sequenced in a study of control samples from healthy donors and cancer patients. Method: immunoSEQ multiplex PCR; TCRdb's copy keeps in-frame clones and lacks some. Here the sample spans 170,000 or so clones, approximately 92% being singletons. Sequenced sample: blood. The receptor set was obtained from a man aged 18 to 30 in good health.

A word on this clone: In the same sample, other DNA sequences code for this CDR3. The rearrangement links TRBV30 to TRBJ1-6; D ambiguous. Trimming shortened V by 3 bases and J by 5 bases, and 8 bases separated the two germline ends. This CDR3 region has 13 residues. Per the germline V gene, CDR1 is GTSNPN and CDR2 is SVGIG (reference sequence). Written as DNA, the CDR3 is TGTGCCTGGAGGGAGGGAGATAATTCACCCCTCCACTTT. This gives the protein CAWREGDNSPLHF.

The gene calls are TRBV4-1 and TRBJ2-1; TRBD1 matches at 9 bases. J gave up 7 bases and V 6 bases, and 16 bases lay outside the gene matches. Germline V gene lookup returns CDR1 MGHRA and CDR2 YSYEKL. The CDR3 sequence is 17 residues long. The CDR3, as DNA: TGCGCCAGCAGGATCACTGGGAGGACAGGGGTAGAGAATGAGCAGTTCTTC. This codes for CASRITGRTGVENEQFF.

The CDR3 coding sequence is TGTGCCAGCGTCGGAGCGAGTTCCTACGAGCAGTACTTC. Its translation: CASVGASSYEQYF. The chain employs TRBV6-5 and TRBJ2-7; D unclear. Germline V lookup: CDR1 MNHEY, CDR2 SVGAGI. V lost 8 bases and J 1 base, leaving 12 bases between the germline ends. The CDR3 is 13 amino acids.

This chain joins TRBV9 and TRBJ2-5, with TRBD1 as a possible D gene (6 bases). V was shortened by 2 bases and J by 4 bases, with 18 bases between the two germline ends. The CDR3 has 16 residues. The germline CDR1 and CDR2 sequences are SGDLS and YYNGEE. The CDR3 protein is CASSVTGTQVGETQYF. DNA for the CDR3: TGTGCCAGCAGCGTCACAGGGACCCAAGTAGGAGAGACCCAGTACTTC.

The J gene is TRBJ1-1, the V gene TRBV7-3; maybe TRBD1 (5 bases). Germline V gene lookup returns CDR1 SGHTA and CDR2 FQGTGA. The CDR3 has 15 residues. The V and J ends lost 2 bases and 1 base respectively, with 11 bases between them. The CDR3 region is CASSLQSGPNTEAFF. The CDR3 nucleotides are TGTGCCAGCAGCTTACAATCGGGGCCGAACACTGAAGCTTTCTTT.

This chain joins TRBV19 and TRBJ2-7, with 8 bases matching TRBD1. After removal of 3 bases from V and 2 bases from J, the junction contained 6 bases not matched to a gene. Germline CDR1 LNHDA, CDR2 SQIVND (reference sequence). The CDR3 spans 15 residues. The CDR3 bases are TGTGCCAGTAGTATGGACAGGGACCCAACCTACGAGCAGTACTTC. It yields the protein CASSMDRDPTYEQYF.